Following are 25 T cell receptor beta chains from one sample sequenced in a study of cytomegalovirus exposure and HLA in healthy donors. Sequencing was performed with immunoSEQ multiplex PCR; in TCRdb, only in-frame clones are kept and a portion is missing. The table lists 120,000 to 150,000 clones, just over 85% of them singletons. The source material was PBMCs. The receptors stem from a woman aged 18-29 years in good health and CMV-seropositive.

V and J are TRBV28 and TRBJ1-2, with D possibly TRBD1 on 6 matching bases. CDR3 length equals 14 residues. V was shortened by 8 bases and J by 3 bases, with 16 bases between the two germline ends. Germline V gene lookup returns CDR1 MDHEN and CDR2 SYDVKM. The CDR3: CASALQGTDYGYTF. CDR3 sequence (DNA): TGTGCCAGCGCCTTGCAGGGGACGGACTATGGCTACACCTTC.

This sequence joins TRBV29-1 and TRBJ2-3, with 11 bases fitting TRBD1. Trimming removed 8 bases from V and 5 bases from J; junction bases left unmatched: 9. Germline assignment: CDR1 SQVTM and CDR2 ANQGSEA. This CDR3 contains 14 residues. This CDR3 is CSTPGQGVGDTQYF. CDR3 coding DNA: TGCAGCACACCGGGACAGGGGGTAGGAGATACGCAGTATTTT.

The V and J genes are TRBV5-4 and TRBJ2-7; TRBD2 matches 11 bases. The ends lost 5 bases at V and 2 bases at J; junction bases unmatched: 3. CDR3 length: 14 amino acids. Germline V gene lookup returns CDR1 SGHNT and CDR2 YYREEE (reference sequence). CDR3 residues: CASRTSGSPYEQYF. The CDR3 region has the DNA TGTGCCAGCAGAACTAGCGGGAGCCCCTACGAGCAGTACTTC.

This chain uses TRBV6-4 with TRBJ1-2, with D possibly TRBD1 on 5 matching bases. The germline CDR1 and CDR2 sequences are MRHNA and SNTAGT. This CDR3 region has 14 residues. V dropped 2 bases and J dropped 5 bases, with 12 bases sitting between them. CDR3 DNA: TGTGCCAGCAGTGACCAGGGCAGGGATTATGGCTACACCTTC. This translates into CASSDQGRDYGYTF.

V gene TRBV5-4 combines with J gene TRBJ2-1; 9 bases align to TRBD2. Germline V gene lookup returns CDR1 SGHNT and CDR2 YYREEE (reference sequence). This CDR3 is built from 13 residues. The trim removed 10 bases at V and 8 bases at J, leaving 10 bases unmatched. The CDR3 is CAYHPSGGYEQFF. The CDR3 DNA follows: TGTGCCTATCACCCAAGCGGGGGGTATGAGCAGTTCTTC.

The rearrangement uses TRBV11-2 and TRBJ2-7; D may be TRBD1 (5 bases). The CDR3 has 12 amino acids. Germline V gene sequence: CDR1 SGHAT, CDR2 FQNNGV. Trimming took 2 bases from V and 6 from J, leaving 8 bases between them. Here the CDR3 DNA reads TGTGCCAGCAGCTTAAGGGGATTCGAGCAGTACTTC. As protein: CASSLRGFEQYF.

This chain links TRBV7-9 with TRBJ2-7, with TRBD2 matching 7 bases. The CDR3 has 17 amino acids. Looked up from germline, CDR1 is SEHNR and CDR2 is FQNEAQ (reference sequence). After removal of 5 bases from V and 4 bases from J, the junction contained 17 bases not matched to a gene. DNA of the CDR3: TGTGCCAGCAGCCGGATCCCGAGGGCTAGCGGACGGTACGAGCAGTACTTC. It codes for CASSRIPRASGRYEQYF.

The chain uses TRBV4-1 and TRBJ1-5; D gene unclear. CDR1 is MGHRA, CDR2 YSYEKL, per germline. The CDR3 spans 13 residues. Trimming removed 4 bases from V and 5 bases from J, with 9 bases in between. The CDR3 spells CASSLVPYQPQHF. CDR3 DNA sequence: TGCGCCAGCAGCCTAGTTCCCTATCAGCCCCAGCATTTT.

Details on this clone: One junction end disagrees with the germline gene, perhaps due to a read error. The genes are TRBV5-1 and TRBJ2-1; 16 bases are a match to TRBD2. Germline CDR1 and CDR2: SGHRS and YFSETQ. The CDR3 contains 16 residues. The DNA for the CDR3 is TGCGCCAGCAGGTTGGGACTAGCGGGGGGGTACAATGAGCAGTTCTTC. It translates to CASRLGLAGGYNEQFF.

The CDR3 protein is CASSLNPGTGTDTQYF. The CDR3 DNA reads as TGTGCCAGCAGCTTAAACCCCGGGACAGGGACAGATACGCAGTATTTT. The V and J genes are TRBV7-2 and TRBJ2-3; 9 bases fit TRBD1. V was clipped by 2 bases and J by 3 bases; unmatched bases: 6. Germline V gene sequence: CDR1 SGHTA, CDR2 FQGNSA. The CDR3 has 16 amino acids. Full variable domain (outside the CDR3, taken from reference TRBV7-2 and TRBJ2-3): GAGVSQSPSNKVTEKGKDVELRCDPISGHTALYWYRQSLGQGLEFLIYFQGNSAPDKSGLPSDRFSAERTGGSVSTLTIQRTQQEDSAVYLCASSLNPGTGTDTQYFGPGTRLTVL.

This clone was recorded once. This chain uses TRBV7-9 with TRBJ1-6; D remains unclear. This CDR3 is 14 amino acids long. Between the trimmed V and J ends, which lost 1 base and 7 bases, there was a span of 8 bases. Germline V gives CDR1 SEHNR, CDR2 FQNEAQ (reference sequence). CDR3 in DNA: TGTGCCAGCAGCTTAGTTGGAGGGAATTCACCCCTCCACTTT. It yields the protein CASSLVGGNSPLHF.

J is TRBJ2-2 and V is TRBV7-9; D possibly corresponds to TRBD2 (5 bases). Germline V gene lookup returns CDR1 SEHNR and CDR2 FQNEAQ (reference sequence). The V end was cut by 2 bases, the J end by 2 bases, with 15 bases between. This CDR3 has 17 amino acids. CDR3 sequence: CASSLFGSRANTGELFF. CDR3 in DNA: TGTGCCAGCAGCTTATTTGGGTCGCGGGCAAACACCGGGGAGCTGTTTTTT. The entire variable domain, with the rest obtained from reference TRBV7-9 and TRBJ2-2, is as follows: DTGVSQNPRHKITKRGQNVTFRCDPISEHNRLYWYRQTLGQGPEFLTYFQNEAQLEKSRLLSDRFSAERPKGSFSTLEIQRTEQGDSAMYLCASSLFGSRANTGELFFGEGSRLTVL.

The V gene is TRBV6-5, the J gene TRBJ1-5, with TRBD1 as a possible D gene (6 bases). Trimming took off 0 bases at V and 7 bases at J, with 13 bases between the two ends. The CDR3 is 15 amino acids. From germline, CDR1 is MNHEY and CDR2 SVGAGI. The CDR3 nucleotides read TGTGCCAGCAGTTACTCACTGGGGGCCTTACAGCCCCAGCATTTT. This translates into CASSYSLGALQPQHF.

The chain couples TRBV29-1 to TRBJ2-7, with 9 bases matching TRBD1. In germline, CDR1 is SQVTM, CDR2 ANQGSEA. With 1 base clipped from V and 5 bases from J, the junction kept 6 bases outside the gene matches. The length of the CDR3 is 14 residues. CDR3 residues: CSVEGTDRGNEQYF. The CDR3, as DNA: TGCAGCGTTGAAGGAACGGACAGGGGAAACGAGCAGTACTTC.

V and J are TRBV6-5 and TRBJ2-7, with TRBD1 as a possible D gene (5 bases). Germline CDR1 reads MNHEY; CDR2 reads SVGAGI. This CDR3 comprises 12 residues. V lost 8 bases, J lost 2 bases, and 10 bases lay in between. The CDR3 nucleotides are TGTGCCAGCGGTGACAGCCCCTACGAGCAGTACTTC. Translation: CASGDSPYEQYF.

This chain uses TRBV25-1 with TRBJ1-2, with D unresolved. The V gene lost 3 bases and the J gene lost 7 bases, with 12 bases spanning the gap. Germline CDR1 is MGHDK and CDR2 is SYGVNS. The length of the CDR3 is 13 residues. The CDR3 sequence: CASSEEYPLGYTF. As DNA, the CDR3 is TGTGCCAGCAGTGAGGAGTACCCTCTTGGCTACACCTTC.

The chain couples TRBV19 to TRBJ1-2; D might be TRBD1 (6 bases). The CDR3 totals 17 residues. Trimming took off 5 bases at V and 3 bases at J, with 22 bases between the two ends. Germline V lookup: CDR1 LNHDA, CDR2 SQIVND (reference sequence). CDR3 residues: CASSPPLNRAGYYGYTF. CDR3 nucleotides: TGTGCCAGTAGTCCTCCTCTAAACAGGGCCGGGTACTATGGCTACACCTTC.

This chain connects TRBV19 to TRBJ2-5; 8 bases map to TRBD2. This CDR3 has 16 residues. Unmatched junction bases numbered 13, after V lost 5 bases and J lost 5 bases. CDR1 and CDR2 (germline): LNHDA, SQIVND (reference sequence). This CDR3 is CASSGPGGGRIETQYF. For the CDR3, the DNA is TGTGCCAGTAGTGGTCCCGGCGGGGGGCGCATTGAGACCCAGTACTTC.

V and J are TRBV2 and TRBJ2-5; the match to TRBD2 covers 10 bases. This CDR3 contains 14 residues. J gave up 5 bases and V 6 bases, and 6 bases lay outside the gene matches. Germline CDR1 SNHLY, CDR2 FYNNEI. Written as DNA, the CDR3 is TGTGCCAGCAGAATAGCGGGGGGAAGGGAGACCCAGTACTTC. Encoded protein: CASRIAGGRETQYF.

This clone was found a few times. V gene TRBV6-1 combines with J gene TRBJ1-5; no definite D call. This CDR3 has 14 amino acids. Germline-derived CDR1 and CDR2 are MNHNS and SASEGT. Trimming took off 1 base at V and 3 bases at J, with 7 bases between the two ends. The CDR3 DNA is TGTGCCAGCAGTGAAGGACAAGCCAATCAGCCCCAGCATTTT. This encodes CASSEGQANQPQHF.

The J gene is TRBJ2-5, the V gene TRBV7-8; weak D call: TRBD2 (6 bases). Germline values: CDR1 SGHVS, CDR2 FQNEAQ. With 6 bases removed from V and 2 bases from J, the gap between germline ends came to 10 bases. The CDR3 runs 13 residues. The CDR3 nucleotides read TGTGCCAGCAGGGGACTCAGACAAGAGACCCAGTACTTC. Translating gives CASRGLRQETQYF.

The rearrangement links TRBV7-6 to TRBJ2-3, with 7 positions matching TRBD1. Germline CDR1 is SGHVS and CDR2 is FNYEAQ. CDR3 length: 14 residues. Trimming cost V 3 bases and J 5 bases; bases outside gene matches: 5. The CDR3 sequence is CASSLDPGGDTQYF. CDR3 bases: TGTGCCAGCAGCTTGGACCCAGGGGGAGATACGCAGTATTTT.

This clone is a singleton in its sample. V is TRBV2 and J is TRBJ2-3; D not resolved. The CDR3 has 17 amino acids. Germline CDR1 reads SNHLY; CDR2 reads FYNNEI. The ends were cut back, 0 bases at V and 2 bases at J, with 15 bases in the middle. The CDR3 DNA is TGTGCCAGCAGTGAAGCGGTATCGGAGACCCTCACAGATACGCAGTATTTT. It encodes CASSEAVSETLTDTQYF.

The J gene is TRBJ2-6, the V gene TRBV28, with D maybe TRBD1 (5 bases). Trimming removed 10 bases at V and 1 base at J, with 11 bases between. CDR1 is MDHEN, CDR2 SYDVKM, per germline. The CDR3 runs to 14 residues. CDR3 residues: CATGYGSGANVLTF. The CDR3 coding sequence is TGTGCCACAGGGTACGGGTCTGGGGCCAACGTCCTGACTTTC.

The chain carries TRBV18 and TRBJ2-5, with D maybe TRBD2 (7 bases). There are 16 residues in the CDR3. Trimming removed 3 bases from V and 2 bases from J, with 16 bases in between. Germline V lookup: CDR1 KGHSH, CDR2 LQKENI. The CDR3 coding sequence is TGTGCCAGCTCACCCCTAGGGGGGGTCGGGCAAGAGACCCAGTACTTC. Residues: CASSPLGGVGQETQYF.